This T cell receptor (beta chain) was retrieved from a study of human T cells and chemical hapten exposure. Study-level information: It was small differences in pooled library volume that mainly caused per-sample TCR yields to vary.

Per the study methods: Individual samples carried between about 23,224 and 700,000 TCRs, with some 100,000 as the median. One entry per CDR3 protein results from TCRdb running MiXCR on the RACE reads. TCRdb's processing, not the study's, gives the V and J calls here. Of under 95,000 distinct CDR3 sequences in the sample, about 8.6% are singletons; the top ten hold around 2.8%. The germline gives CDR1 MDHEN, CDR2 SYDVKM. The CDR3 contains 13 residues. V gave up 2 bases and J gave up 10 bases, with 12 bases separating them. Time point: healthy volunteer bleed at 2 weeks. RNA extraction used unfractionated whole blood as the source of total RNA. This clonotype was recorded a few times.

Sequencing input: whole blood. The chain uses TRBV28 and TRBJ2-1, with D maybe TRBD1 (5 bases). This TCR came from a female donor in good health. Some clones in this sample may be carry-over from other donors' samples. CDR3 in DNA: TGTGCCAGCAGTTTAACCAGGGATCGGGAGCAGTTCTTC. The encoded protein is CASSLTRDREQFF.